The 15 T cell receptor beta chains in this list originate from one sample, sequenced in a study of T-cell reconstitution after alpha-beta-depleted transplantation in children. Unique molecular identifiers featured in how the TCRbeta library was prepared. MiXCR was run by TCRdb on the PCR reads, yielding one entry per CDR3 protein. The sample carries about 420,000 distinct CDR3 sequences, roughly 11% recorded once. The input for sequencing was PBMCs from the stem cell graft donor, taken from the stem cell graft. Receptors were obtained from a human donor who donated a stem cell graft to a child with acute myeloid leukemia.

This clonotype occurred a few times. The junction departs from the called germline gene at one end, perhaps through a read error. The chain links TRBV7-7 to TRBJ1-2; D unresolved. The germline CDR1 and CDR2 sequences are SSHAT and FNYEAQ (reference sequence). The CDR3 is made up of 14 amino acids. The chain's CDR3 is CASTRWGCDYGYTF. Here the CDR3 DNA reads TGTGCTAGCACCCGTTGGGGATGCGACTATGGCTACACCTTC.

The chain is built from TRBV27 and TRBJ1-2; 7 bases line up with TRBD1. Germline CDR1 MNHEY, CDR2 SMNVEV (reference sequence). V lost 2 bases, J lost 2 bases, and 2 bases stayed unmatched. This CDR3 region has 14 residues. The CDR3 bases are TGTGCCAGCAGTTTAATGGGACAGAACTATGGCTACACCTTC. This gives the protein CASSLMGQNYGYTF.

This clonotype was recorded a few times. J is TRBJ2-3 and V is TRBV25-1; D gene unclear. The CDR3 has 15 amino acids. CDR1 is MGHDK and CDR2 is SYGVNS in the germline V gene. Trimming cost V 3 bases and J 4 bases, with 14 bases left between them. CDR3 sequence: CASSDPSSSADTQYF. The CDR3 nucleotides are TGTGCCAGCAGTGATCCTTCGAGCAGCGCAGATACGCAGTATTTT.

This chain connects TRBV20-1 to TRBJ1-5; no reliable D call. The CDR3 runs 13 residues. Germline V lookup: CDR1 DFQATT, CDR2 SNEGSKA (reference sequence). Trimming took off 6 bases at V and 5 bases at J, with 14 bases between the two ends. The CDR3 spells CSAGGRWDQPQHF. The CDR3, as DNA: TGCAGTGCCGGTGGCAGGTGGGATCAGCCCCAGCATTTT.

This clonotype was found a few times. The V and J genes are TRBV5-6 and TRBJ1-5, with D possibly being TRBD1 (5 bases). The CDR3 has 14 residues. Germline assignment: CDR1 SGHDT and CDR2 YYEEEE. V lost 5 bases, J lost 7 bases, and 16 bases lay in between. In DNA form, the CDR3 reads TGTGCCAGCAGTCAAGAAGGGGTGGGACAGCCCCAGCATTTT. Amino acids: CASSQEGVGQPQHF.

This clonotype was seen only a few times. This rearrangement joins TRBV18 to TRBJ2-5; TRBD1 matches at 8 bases. Germline V gene sequence: CDR1 KGHSH, CDR2 LQKENI. The CDR3 totals 14 residues. Trimming took 3 bases from V and 4 from J; bases not matched to a gene: 4. CDR3 DNA sequence: TGTGCCAGCTCACCGGGACAGGTACTAGAGACCCAGTACTTC. Its translation: CASSPGQVLETQYF.

In this sample, this clonotype turned up a few times. The V call is TRBV5-1, the J call TRBJ1-6; D possibly corresponds to TRBD1 (6 bases). Germline loops: CDR1 SGHRS, CDR2 YFSETQ. The ends were cut back, 4 bases at V and 6 bases at J, with 11 bases in the middle. The CDR3 sequence is 14 residues long. The CDR3 is CASSTRDINSPLHF. Written as DNA, the CDR3 is TGCGCCAGCAGCACCCGGGACATTAATTCACCCCTCCACTTT.

The chain carries TRBV29-1 and TRBJ2-1; D unresolved. V was trimmed by 3 bases and J by 4 bases, leaving 10 bases between them. This CDR3 region has 13 residues. CDR1 and CDR2 from the germline V gene are SQVTM and ANQGSEA. CDR3 sequence reads: CSVDQFGYNEQFF. The CDR3 DNA is TGCAGCGTTGATCAGTTCGGGTACAATGAGCAGTTCTTC.

V and J are TRBV7-9 and TRBJ2-7; tentatively, D is TRBD1 (6 bases). The V and J ends lost 6 bases and 3 bases respectively, with 15 bases between them. Germline V gene data show CDR1 as SEHNR and CDR2 as FQNEAQ (reference sequence). The CDR3 is 14 residues long. CDR3 sequence: CASRNQGQGYEQYF. Written as DNA, the CDR3 is TGTGCCAGCAGGAACCAGGGACAAGGCTACGAGCAGTACTTC.

In its sample, this clonotype was seen a few times. This CDR3 reads CASSKFNEKLFF. The CDR3 DNA reads as TGTGCCAGCAGCAAGTTTAATGAAAAACTGTTTTTT. The chain combines TRBV7-2 with TRBJ1-4, with no clear D. The CDR3 runs to 12 residues. The germline V and J ends were trimmed by 5 bases and 4 bases, with 5 bases remaining between them. Germline CDR1 SGHTA, CDR2 FQGNSA. The variable domain in full, with the rest retrieved from reference TRBV7-2 and TRBJ1-4, is GAGVSQSPSNKVTEKGKDVELRCDPISGHTALYWYRQSLGQGLEFLIYFQGNSAPDKSGLPSDRFSAERTGGSVSTLTIQRTQQEDSAVYLCASSKFNEKLFFGSGTQLSVL.

CDR3 in DNA: TGCAGTGCTAACGGGCTTCCCGGGACTAGCGGACCTGCGAGTGAGACCCAGTACTTC. Translated, it gives CSANGLPGTSGPASETQYF. The chain uses TRBV20-1 and TRBJ2-5; 11 nucleotides line up with TRBD2. CDR1 is DFQATT and CDR2 is SNEGSKA in the germline V gene (reference sequence). There are 19 residues in the CDR3. The trim removed 4 bases at V and 5 bases at J, leaving 21 bases unmatched.

This clonotype has just a few counts. V gene TRBV5-1 combines with J gene TRBJ2-1; 8 bases map to TRBD2. The CDR3 is 15 amino acids. Germline-derived CDR1 and CDR2 are SGHRS and YFSETQ. Trimming cost V 5 bases and J 2 bases; bases outside gene matches: 6. Written as DNA, the CDR3 is TGCGCCAGCAGTAATCTAGCGGGTACCTACAATGAGCAGTTCTTC. It yields the protein CASSNLAGTYNEQFF. Full variable domain (remainder filled in from reference TRBV5-1 and TRBJ2-1): KAGVTQTPRYLIKTRGQQVTLSCSPISGHRSVSWYQQTPGQGLQFLFEYFSETQRNKGNFPGRFSGRQFSNSRSEMNVSTLELGDSALYLCASSNLAGTYNEQFFGPGTRLTVL.

This clonotype was observed a handful of times. This chain uses TRBV29-1 with TRBJ1-2; D might be TRBD1 (5 bases). CDR1 is SQVTM, CDR2 ANQGSEA, per germline. The length of the CDR3 is 15 residues. The germline V and J ends were trimmed by 3 bases and 1 base, with 15 bases remaining between them. The chain's CDR3 is CSVDGGGTNNYGYTF. The DNA for the CDR3 is TGCAGCGTTGACGGGGGGGGGACCAATAACTATGGCTACACCTTC.

The chain couples TRBV18 to TRBJ2-7, with D perhaps TRBD2 (7 bases). With 3 bases removed from V and 9 bases from J, the gap between germline ends came to 24 bases. The germline CDR1 and CDR2 sequences are KGHSH and LQKENI. CDR3 length equals 16 residues. DNA of the CDR3: TGTGCCAGCTCACCCGAAACGGCGGGGGCTGGTGTCGGGCAGTACTTC. It translates to CASSPETAGAGVGQYF.

A few counts support this clonotype. This rearrangement joins TRBV12-3 or TRBV12-4 to TRBJ1-5; 9 positions match TRBD1. The J segment lost 7 bases and the V segment lost 10 bases, leaving 11 bases of the junction unmatched. The CDR3 has 14 residues. The DNA of the CDR3 is TGTGCCACCGGACCCGGACAGGGGTTCCAGCCCCAGCATTTT. It translates to CATGPGQGFQPQHF.